This note documents a single T cell receptor beta chain sequence. This entry is derived from a study of cytomegalovirus exposure and HLA in healthy donors. The primer mix had 60 Vbeta and 13 Jbeta primers. TCRdb's copy holds only in-frame clones and misses some; the assay was immunoSEQ multiplex PCR. The sample yields 95,000 to 110,000 clones, about 80% seen once. The TCR comes from a woman in her thirties or forties in good health and CMV-seronegative. Sequenced material: PBMCs.

The CDR3 protein is CASSLALTGARDEQFF. CDR3 bases: TGTGCCAGCAGCTTAGCGTTGACAGGGGCTAGGGATGAGCAGTTCTTC. V and J are TRBV7-9 and TRBJ2-1; 8 positions match TRBD1. The CDR3 runs to 16 residues. The trim removed 0 bases at V and 8 bases at J, leaving 9 bases unmatched. Germline loops: CDR1 SEHNR, CDR2 FQNEAQ (reference sequence).